This T cell receptor (beta chain) derives from a study of cytomegalovirus exposure and HLA in healthy donors (dated by TCRdb to about 2017). At the level of the whole study: A later analysis indicated that the 95 to 150 validation repertoires were generated on the platform also employed for the 650 to 850 repertoires of the first cohort. The aim of the study was to test whether cataloging public T cell receptors could identify signatures of past pathogen exposure. Besides the first cohort of 666 subjects, a separate validation cohort made up of 120 different subjects was used. The study combined high-throughput TCR immunosequencing, statistical association of individual TCRs with disease status, and machine learning to predict cytomegalovirus infection status. The paper as a whole reports these results and caveats: A later analysis had no HLA typing for the validation cohort, so co-occurrence there was scored across all 130 or so repertoires. It was suggested by the authors that the approach could potentially be generalized to other disease states and immunological phenotypes. The classifier was reported to diagnose cytomegalovirus status with high specificity and sensitivity in both the original and validation cohorts. While some public TCRs were present in many individuals, most TCR sequences turned up only very rarely across donors. A later analysis found that TCRs clustered in the first cohort also tended to co-occur in the 120 validation repertoires, with 94% of cluster scores above 0. The study listed 150 to 200 TCR beta chains as associated with cytomegalovirus. Three of the identified cytomegalovirus-associated TCR beta chains were confirmed in vitro to be specific for cytomegalovirus antigens.

A single count supports this clone. The clone's antigen remains unknown. No base quality values were provided; no much bigger clone lies one nucleotide off. The donors belonged to the validation cohort of around 110 subjects, which was separate from the approximately 700-subject first cohort. The CDR3 goes from the cysteine to the phenylalanine over 12 residues. Solely the CDR3 DNA is kept, with 36 bases framed from the first base. The germline V gene gives CDR1 as SNHLY and CDR2 as FYNNEI. The junction carries 7 bases between V and J, which are trimmed by 8 bases and 0 bases respectively. Libraries were constructed by the immunoSEQ multiplex PCR assay. As for how the authors treated the data: A statistical classification framework was built to diagnose cytomegalovirus status from the catalog of TCR beta chain sequences. TCRdb carries this immuneACCESS record with in-frame sequences only. Its versions omit some clonotypes, under half of them owing to an unresolved V gene in the studies checked, with the rest unexplained. V and J calls and clone size are as listed in that table; D and trimming were resolved from the DNA. Here the sample has 150,000 to 200,000 clones; more than 75% occur a single time. The top ten clones comprise around 7.2% of the sample.

The source of this sequence is a man aged 25-45 years in good health and CMV-seropositive. This receptor chain uses TRBV2 and TRBJ2-5; the D gene identity is not certain. The sequenced sample consisted of PBMCs. The nucleotides read TGTGCCAGCGTCACTAACCAAGAGACCCAGTACTTC. Translated, it gives CASVTNQETQYF.